This TCR beta chain appears in the sequencing data of a study of T cells in tuberculosis. Sorting used thawed, overnight-rested PBMC stained with anti-CD3, a viability dye and GMM-loaded CD1B tetramer. The CD1B tetramers carried C32 glucose monomycolate purified from Rhodococcus equi. Sequencing of TCR-alpha and TCR-beta chains was unpaired. The protocol was immunoSEQ multiplex PCR, while the TCRdb copy is restricted to in-frame clones and leaves out a portion. The sample holds 85,000 to 100,000 clones, around 90% seen once. V gave up 4 bases and J gave up 9 bases, with 10 bases separating them. CDR1 and CDR2 from the germline V gene are DFQATT and SNEGSKA (reference sequence). The CDR3 consists of 11 residues. The sample holds one count of this clone.

The chain uses TRBV20-1 and TRBJ2-1; maybe TRBD2 (6 bases). The receptor comes from an adult woman with latent tuberculosis. The sequencing sample was made of CD1b-GMM tetramer-negative cells sorted from PBMCs. CDR3 loop: CSATTSSEQFF. CDR3 in DNA: TGCAGTGCTACCACTAGCAGTGAGCAGTTCTTC.